This entry lists 17 T cell receptor beta chains sequenced from one sample in a study of T cell changes during pregnancy in multiple sclerosis. The repertoire was sequenced with immunoSEQ multiplex PCR; TCRdb's copy has only in-frame clones and lacks some. The repertoire has 40,000 to 50,000 clones, just under 95% of them found once; the top ten carry roughly 0.55%. Sequencing was performed on CD4+ T cells from peripheral blood mononuclear cells, taken in the third trimester of pregnancy. These receptors were collected from a female donor with multiple sclerosis, enrolled in a pregnancy study.

The chain is built from TRBV6-5 and TRBJ1-2; maybe TRBD1 (6 bases). The V end was cut by 7 bases, the J end by 2 bases, with 17 bases between. The CDR3 totals 15 residues. Per the germline V gene, CDR1 is MNHEY and CDR2 is SVGAGI. This CDR3 is CASKNSRQGNYGYTF. In DNA form, the CDR3 reads TGTGCCAGCAAAAATAGTCGGCAGGGGAACTATGGCTACACCTTC.

The genes are TRBV14 and TRBJ2-3; D is uncertain. Trimming cost V 4 bases and J 3 bases, with 8 bases left between them. Looked up from germline, CDR1 is SGHDN and CDR2 is FVKESK. CDR3 length: 13 residues. The DNA for the CDR3 is TGTGCCAGCAGCCGTTTCGGTACAGATACGCAGTATTTT. It yields the protein CASSRFGTDTQYF. Full variable domain (missing parts from reference TRBV14 and TRBJ2-3): EAGVTQFPSHSVIEKGQTVTLRCDPISGHDNLYWYRRVMGKEIKFLLHFVKESKQDESGMPNNRFLAERTGGTYSTLKVQPAELEDSGVYFCASSRFGTDTQYFGPGTRLTVL.

The rearrangement links TRBV27 to TRBJ2-3; 10 bases align to TRBD1. The germline V gene encodes CDR1 MNHEY and CDR2 SMNVEV (reference sequence). The V segment lost 5 bases and the J segment 5 bases; nucleotides outside the gene matches: 10. CDR3 length equals 16 residues. As DNA, the CDR3 is TGTGCCAGCAGTCCCCTAAGACAGGGGGCAATAGATACGCAGTATTTT. It specifies CASSPLRQGAIDTQYF.

The V call is TRBV6-6, the J call TRBJ2-1; 9 bases are shared with TRBD1. The CDR3 consists of 16 residues. V dropped 6 bases and J dropped 8; count of bases not matched to a gene: 14. From germline, CDR1 is MNHNY and CDR2 SVGAGI (reference sequence). The CDR3 region has the DNA TGTGCCAGCAGCTTAACCGGGACAGGGTTGGTATATGAGCAGTTCTTC. Its translation is CASSLTGTGLVYEQFF.

This clone is a singleton in its sample. This chain joins TRBV5-4 and TRBJ1-3, with 7 bases that match TRBD1. CDR3 size: 16 residues. Germline trimming cut 1 base from V and 0 bases from J; bases unmatched to any gene: 4. CDR1 and CDR2 from the germline V gene are SGHNT and YYREEE (reference sequence). Here the CDR3 reads CASSLNRGSSGNTIYF. CDR3 DNA: TGTGCCAGCAGCTTGAACAGGGGAAGCTCTGGAAACACCATATATTTT.

In this sample, this clone turned up once. The genes are TRBV19 and TRBJ2-3; D call uncertain. CDR1 is LNHDA and CDR2 is SQIVND in the germline V gene (reference sequence). Trimming cost V 3 bases and J 0 bases, with 10 bases left between them. CDR3 size: 15 residues. This CDR3 reads CASSMGRVSTDTQYF. CDR3 DNA sequence: TGTGCCAGTAGTATGGGCAGAGTAAGCACAGATACGCAGTATTTT.

The gene calls are TRBV6-4 and TRBJ2-3, with 8 bases identical to TRBD2. The V gene end was trimmed by 3 bases and the J gene end by 3 bases; junction bases not matched to a gene: 8. The CDR3 has 16 residues. Germline CDR1 is MRHNA and CDR2 is SNTAGT. CDR3 DNA: TGTGCCAGCAGTGATCCCCGGGGGGGATCAACAGATACGCAGTATTTT. Amino acids: CASSDPRGGSTDTQYF.

V gene TRBV6-6 combines with J gene TRBJ2-1; 9 bases are shared with TRBD2. This CDR3 has 16 residues. Germline V gives CDR1 MNHNY, CDR2 SVGAGI (reference sequence). Germline trimming cut 6 bases from V and 6 bases from J; bases unmatched to any gene: 12. In nucleotides, the CDR3 is TGTGCCAGCAGGGGACTAGCTGAATTTAATATCAATGAGCAGTTCTTC. Translating it yields CASRGLAEFNINEQFF.

This clone was seen a single time. The chain links TRBV18 to TRBJ1-5, with D possibly TRBD1 on 5 matching bases. CDR3 length equals 14 residues. V was pared by 2 bases and J by 4 bases, with 9 bases between. CDR1 and CDR2 from the germline V gene are KGHSH and LQKENI. Here the CDR3 reads CASSPGAGNQPQHF. CDR3 nucleotides: TGTGCCAGCTCACCAGGGGCAGGTAATCAGCCCCAGCATTTT. The whole variable domain, remainder taken from reference TRBV18 and TRBJ1-5, is NAGVMQNPRHLVRRRGQEARLRCSPMKGHSHVYWYRQLPEEGLKFMVYLQKENIIDESGMPKERFSAEFPKEGPSILRIQQVVRGDSAAYFCASSPGAGNQPQHFGDGTRLSIL.

The chain recombines TRBV20-1 with TRBJ1-1, with TRBD1 as a possible D gene (5 bases). Germline-derived CDR1 and CDR2 are DFQATT and SNEGSKA (reference sequence). V dropped 6 bases and J dropped 6 bases, with 11 bases sitting between them. CDR3 length equals 11 residues. CDR3 region: CSATPGAEAFF. Here the CDR3 DNA reads TGCAGTGCGACCCCGGGGGCTGAAGCTTTCTTT.

The CDR3, as DNA: TGTGCCAGTAGTCTCGGGAGAGGGCCAGATACGCAGTATTTT. Protein sequence: CASSLGRGPDTQYF. The chain has TRBV19 and TRBJ2-3, with D perhaps TRBD2 (6 bases). CDR3 length: 14 residues. Trimming took off 5 bases at V and 4 bases at J, with 13 bases between the two ends. Germline V gene lookup returns CDR1 LNHDA and CDR2 SQIVND (reference sequence).

This chain uses TRBV4-1 with TRBJ2-7; TRBD1 aligns across 10 bases. V was pared by 5 bases and J by 2 bases, with 6 bases of the junction left unmatched. CDR1 and CDR2 from the germline V gene are MGHRA and YSYEKL. The CDR3 totals 15 residues. The DNA for the CDR3 is TGCGCCAGCAGCTACGGACAGGGGGGCACCTACGAGCAGTACTTC. It encodes CASSYGQGGTYEQYF.

V is TRBV7-8 and J is TRBJ2-7; 9 bases map to TRBD2. The V segment lost 0 bases and the J segment 6 bases; nucleotides outside the gene matches: 9. The CDR3 has 16 amino acids. CDR1 is SGHVS and CDR2 is FQNEAQ in the germline V gene. Here the CDR3 DNA reads TGTGCCAGCAGCTTAGCGGGGCAGGGCGGGAGGGGCGAGCAGTACTTC. Encoded protein: CASSLAGQGGRGEQYF.

Only one count was recorded for this clone. The chain recombines TRBV9 with TRBJ2-7, with TRBD2 matching 11 bases. With 4 bases clipped from V and 6 bases from J, the junction kept 9 bases outside the gene matches. This CDR3 is built from 15 residues. CDR1 is SGDLS and CDR2 is YYNGEE in the germline V gene. This CDR3 is CASSPHLGTSGEQYF. CDR3 nucleotides: TGTGCCAGCAGCCCTCACTTGGGGACTAGCGGCGAGCAGTACTTC. Full variable domain (remainder filled in from reference TRBV9 and TRBJ2-7): DSGVTQTPKHLITATGQRVTLRCSPRSGDLSVYWYQQSLDQGLQFLIQYYNGEERAKGNILERFSAQQFPDLHSELNLSSLELGDSALYFCASSPHLGTSGEQYFGPGTRLTVT.

The chain uses TRBV10-3 and TRBJ1-5; TRBD1 aligns across 9 bases. J lost 2 bases, V lost 2 bases, and 4 bases had no gene match. This CDR3 contains 16 residues. The germline gives CDR1 ENHRY, CDR2 SYGVKD. CDR3: CAISEPGQGRNQPQHF. The CDR3 DNA sequence: TGTGCCATCAGTGAGCCGGGACAGGGACGCAATCAGCCCCAGCATTTT.

The chain combines TRBV7-9 with TRBJ1-3; 8 bases line up with TRBD1. CDR1 and CDR2 from the germline V gene are SEHNR and FQNEAQ (reference sequence). J gave up 4 bases and V 5 bases, and 10 bases lay outside the gene matches. The length of the CDR3 is 16 residues. The CDR3 region is CASSLTGAPPGNTIYF. The CDR3 region has the DNA TGTGCCAGCAGCCTGACAGGGGCGCCCCCGGGAAACACCATATATTTT.

The chain is built from TRBV5-5 and TRBJ1-5, with 10 bases fitting TRBD1. This CDR3 spans 17 amino acids. Germline V lookup: CDR1 SGHKS, CDR2 YYEKEE (reference sequence). The V and J ends lost 1 base and 7 bases, in that order; junction bases with no gene match: 11. As DNA, the CDR3 is TGTGCCAGCAGCTTGACGTTGGTGGGACAGGGGTACCAGCCCCAGCATTTT. It specifies CASSLTLVGQGYQPQHF.